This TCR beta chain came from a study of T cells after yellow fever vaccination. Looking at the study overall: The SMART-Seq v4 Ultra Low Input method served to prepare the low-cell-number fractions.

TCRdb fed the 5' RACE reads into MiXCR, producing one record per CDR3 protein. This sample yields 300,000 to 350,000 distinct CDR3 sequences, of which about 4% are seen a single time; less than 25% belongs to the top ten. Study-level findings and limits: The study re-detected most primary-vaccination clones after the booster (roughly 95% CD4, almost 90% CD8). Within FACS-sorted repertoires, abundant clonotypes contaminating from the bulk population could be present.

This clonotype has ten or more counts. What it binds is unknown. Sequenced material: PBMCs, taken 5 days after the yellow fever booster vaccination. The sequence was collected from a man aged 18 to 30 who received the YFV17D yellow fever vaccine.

CDR3 in DNA: TGTGCCAGCAGCCCCGGCGGGACTAGCAGGGGCAATGAGCAGTTCTTC. Translated, it gives CASSPGGTSRGNEQFF. The chain uses TRBV11-2 and TRBJ2-1; 9 bases match TRBD2. CDR3 size: 16 residues. V lost 5 bases to trimming and J lost 6 bases; unmatched junction nucleotides: 11. Germline V lookup: CDR1 SGHAT, CDR2 FQNNGV.